These 21 T cell receptor beta chains were all obtained from the same sample, sequenced in a study of technical replicates of blood from a few donors. Measured with immunoSEQ multiplex PCR; TCRdb has only the in-frame clones, and not every one. The sample lists 99,000 or so clones, about 95% occurring once. What was sequenced was T cells isolated from PBMCs. Every receptor here comes from a human donor in good health.

The chain links TRBV7-9 to TRBJ2-3; 8 nucleotides agree with TRBD2. This CDR3 region has 14 residues. V lost 10 bases to trimming and J lost 3 bases; unmatched junction nucleotides: 9. Germline V CDR1 and CDR2: SEHNR, FQNEAQ (reference sequence). The CDR3 DNA reads as TGTGCCACCCTGAGCGGGAGAGTAACAGATACGCAGTATTTT. This gives the protein CATLSGRVTDTQYF.

The rearrangement joins TRBV5-6 to TRBJ1-1; unclear D gene. V was clipped by 3 bases and J by 0 bases, with 12 bases between them. The CDR3 totals 15 residues. Germline V CDR1 and CDR2: SGHDT, YYEEEE. The CDR3 loop is CASSSTPSMNTEAFF. The CDR3, as DNA: TGTGCCAGCAGCTCCACCCCTTCTATGAACACTGAAGCTTTCTTT.

The V call is TRBV5-1, the J call TRBJ2-1; TRBD2 might be the D (6 bases). Germline V lookup: CDR1 SGHRS, CDR2 YFSETQ. This CDR3 is built from 16 residues. The V end lost 0 bases, the J end lost 2 bases, and 12 bases lay between the germline ends. The CDR3 reads CASSLGQRAAYNEQFF. The CDR3 bases are TGCGCCAGCAGCTTGGGCCAGCGGGCGGCCTACAATGAGCAGTTCTTC. Filled out from reference TRBV5-1 and TRBJ2-1, the complete variable domain reads KAGVTQTPRYLIKTRGQQVTLSCSPISGHRSVSWYQQTPGQGLQFLFEYFSETQRNKGNFPGRFSGRQFSNSRSEMNVSTLELGDSALYLCASSLGQRAAYNEQFFGPGTRLTVL.

The chain combines TRBV4-1 with TRBJ2-5; maybe TRBD2 (5 bases). The CDR3 runs 15 residues. V gave up 1 base and J gave up 0 bases, with 9 bases separating them. Germline V lookup: CDR1 MGHRA, CDR2 YSYEKL. In nucleotides, the CDR3 is TGCGCCAGCAGCCAAGGAGGGTCGTACCAAGAGACCCAGTACTTC. This encodes CASSQGGSYQETQYF.

This clone appeared once. A much larger clone is a single base away; this may be a read error. The chain uses TRBV7-9 and TRBJ1-1, with D possibly being TRBD1 (5 bases). The germline V and J ends were trimmed by 0 bases and 5 bases, with 10 bases remaining between them. Germline V gene sequence: CDR1 SEHNR, CDR2 FQNEAQ (reference sequence). This CDR3 region has 14 residues. DNA of the CDR3: TGTGCCAGCAGCTTAGCAGGGGCAGGGACTGAAGCTTTCTTT. Its protein is CASSLAGAGTEAFF.

V gene TRBV7-9 combines with J gene TRBJ2-5; a possible D gene is TRBD1 (5 bases). CDR3 length: 14 amino acids. V lost 5 bases and J 2 bases, leaving 12 bases between the germline ends. Germline V gives CDR1 SEHNR, CDR2 FQNEAQ (reference sequence). The CDR3 bases are TGTGCCAGCAGCCCCCAGGGTCTACAAGAGACCCAGTACTTC. This codes for CASSPQGLQETQYF.

This sequence joins TRBV7-8 and TRBJ2-3, with D possibly TRBD1 on 5 matching bases. From germline, CDR1 is SGHVS and CDR2 FQNEAQ. This CDR3 region has 20 residues. The V end lost 6 bases, the J end lost 5 bases, and 33 bases lay between the germline ends. The CDR3 spells CASRAIFGSLGLMDVDTQYF. The CDR3 DNA is TGTGCCAGCAGGGCCATTTTTGGGTCGTTGGGGCTGATGGATGTAGATACGCAGTATTTT.

The chain recombines TRBV2 with TRBJ2-1, with 8 nucleotides matching TRBD2. Trimming at V came to 7 bases and at J to 6 bases, leaving 20 bases not matched to a gene. This CDR3 spans 18 amino acids. Germline V gene lookup returns CDR1 SNHLY and CDR2 FYNNEI. In DNA form, the CDR3 reads TGTGCCAGCAAGATACAGATTATAGCGGGAAGGGATGGCAATGAGCAGTTCTTC. Residues: CASKIQIIAGRDGNEQFF.

The rearrangement uses TRBV6-5 and TRBJ1-2; tentatively, D is TRBD1 (5 bases). The V gene's germline CDR1 is MNHEY and CDR2 SVGAGI. With 2 bases removed from V and 7 bases from J, the gap between germline ends came to 14 bases. The CDR3 covers 14 residues. The CDR3 protein is CASSYEGDPGGYTF. As DNA, the CDR3 is TGTGCCAGCAGTTACGAAGGGGATCCAGGTGGCTACACCTTC.

The rearrangement joins TRBV10-2 to TRBJ2-5, with 15 positions matching TRBD2. The CDR3 consists of 17 residues. Germline assignment: CDR1 WSHSY and CDR2 SAAADI. Losses at the gene ends were 7 bases for V and 4 bases for J; bases not matched to a gene: 10. The CDR3 nucleotides read TGCGCCAGCATAGGACTAGCGGGAGGGGGACCCTCAGAGACCCAGTACTTC. It is translated as CASIGLAGGGPSETQYF.

J is TRBJ2-1 and V is TRBV12-5; 10 bases align to TRBD2. CDR1 LGHNT and CDR2 FRNRAP come from the germline V gene. V was pared by 4 bases and J by 10 bases, with 10 bases of the junction left unmatched. This CDR3 contains 15 residues. Here the CDR3 DNA reads TGTGCTAGTGGTTCTATTTCACTAGCGGGAAGGGAGCAGTTCTTC. It codes for CASGSISLAGREQFF.

The chain links TRBV27 to TRBJ1-3; D not certain. Trimming left V 6 bases short and J 0 bases short, with 12 bases between. The CDR3 totals 15 residues. CDR1 and CDR2 from the germline V gene are MNHEY and SMNVEV (reference sequence). The CDR3, as DNA: TGTGCCAGCAGCTTAAGCGGGGACTCTGGAAACACCATATATTTT. Protein product: CASSLSGDSGNTIYF.

The genes are TRBV19 and TRBJ2-5; 7 bases are shared with TRBD2. Germline CDR1 LNHDA, CDR2 SQIVND (reference sequence). This CDR3 has 16 amino acids. J gave up 3 bases and V 4 bases, and 11 bases lay outside the gene matches. CDR3 sequence reads: CASSTAERGVEETQYF. CDR3 sequence (DNA): TGTGCCAGTAGTACTGCCGAACGGGGGGTGGAAGAGACCCAGTACTTC.

The chain has TRBV5-6 and TRBJ2-7; 7 bases are a match to TRBD1. Trimming at V came to 4 bases and at J to 3 bases, leaving 10 bases not matched to a gene. CDR1 and CDR2 (germline): SGHDT, YYEEEE. The CDR3 has 15 residues. CDR3 amino acids: CASSRSRDSHYEQYF. The CDR3 DNA reads TGTGCCAGCAGCCGGAGCAGGGACAGCCACTACGAGCAGTACTTC.

The chain joins TRBV6-5 to TRBJ2-2; D may be TRBD1 (6 bases). CDR1 MNHEY and CDR2 SVGAGI come from the germline V gene. The CDR3 has 14 residues. The ends were cut back, 7 bases at V and 6 bases at J, with 15 bases in the middle. CDR3 DNA sequence: TGTGCCAGCATTTCTACGAACAGGGCCGGGGAGCTGTTTTTT. Residues: CASISTNRAGELFF.

This chain joins TRBV5-6 and TRBJ2-1, with 8 bases lining up with TRBD2. The CDR3 totals 14 residues. CDR1 and CDR2 (germline): SGHDT, YYEEEE. With 0 bases clipped from V and 9 bases from J, the junction kept 5 bases outside the gene matches. CDR3 nucleotide sequence: TGTGCCAGCAGCTTGGCCCAGCGGGAGTCTGAGCAGTTCTTC. Translation: CASSLAQRESEQFF.

The rearrangement uses TRBV19 and TRBJ1-1; a possible D gene is TRBD1 (5 bases). This CDR3 contains 17 residues. V shed 7 bases and J shed 0 bases, with 21 bases lying between them. Germline lookup yields CDR1 LNHDA and CDR2 SQIVND (reference sequence). CDR3 amino acids: CASTVIYRGGMNTEAFF. DNA of the CDR3: TGTGCCAGTACGGTTATTTATAGGGGCGGCATGAACACTGAAGCTTTCTTT.

The gene calls are TRBV11-3 and TRBJ2-3; D is unclear. Germline assignment: CDR1 SGHNT and CDR2 YENEEA. V was cut by 5 bases and J by 3 bases, with 9 bases left in between. The CDR3 is 13 residues long. The CDR3 here is CASSGYGTDTQYF. Written as DNA, the CDR3 is TGTGCCAGCAGCGGGTACGGGACAGATACGCAGTATTTT.

This clone was seen a single time. The rearrangement uses TRBV28 and TRBJ2-7; TRBD1 is a possible D gene (6 bases). Germline loops: CDR1 MDHEN, CDR2 SYDVKM. The CDR3 runs to 17 residues. Trimming pared 6 bases from V and 0 bases from J, leaving 21 bases between. CDR3 DNA sequence: TGTGCCAGCAGCCAAGGCCTGCCGGGACAAGCCTCCTACGAGCAGTACTTC. Residues: CASSQGLPGQASYEQYF. The whole variable domain, filled in from reference TRBV28 and TRBJ2-7, reads DVKVTQSSRYLVKRTGEKVFLECVQDMDHENMFWYRQDPGLGLRLIYFSYDVKMKEKGDIPEGYSVSREKKERFSLILESASTNQTSMYLCASSQGLPGQASYEQYFGPGTRLTVT.

The J gene is TRBJ2-2, the V gene TRBV27; D uncertain. Trimming removed 6 bases at V and 3 bases at J, with 11 bases between. The V gene's germline CDR1 is MNHEY and CDR2 SMNVEV (reference sequence). The CDR3 loop spans 14 amino acids. The CDR3 loop reads CASRPGYYTGELFF. For the CDR3, the DNA is TGTGCCAGCAGGCCCGGGTACTACACCGGGGAGCTGTTTTTT.

The gene calls are TRBV11-3 and TRBJ1-2; D not resolved. From germline, CDR1 is SGHNT and CDR2 YENEEA. This CDR3 is built from 11 residues. The germline V and J ends were trimmed by 5 bases and 5 bases, with 6 bases remaining between them. The CDR3 reads CASSPMYGYTF. CDR3 sequence (DNA): TGTGCCAGCAGCCCCATGTATGGCTACACCTTC.